This TCR beta chain was captured in a study of cytomegalovirus exposure and HLA in healthy donors. The overall study: There were approximately 400 genotyped donors. Of these, about 86% fell in the genetic ancestry cluster associated with self-reported Caucasian donors.

This CDR3 is 14 amino acids long. CDR1 is WSHSY, CDR2 SAAADI, per germline. V lost 10 bases, J lost 0 bases, and 7 bases stayed unmatched. Turning to this clone: Its antigen is unknown.

General observations from the study: A prior analysis recorded that most TCR beta V segments were productive about 90% or about 30% of the time.

PCR involved 60 Vbeta and 13 Jbeta primers. Assay: immunoSEQ multiplex PCR; the TCRdb copy retains only in-frame clones and omits some. The repertoire holds about 150,000 clones, with roughly 80% as singletons. This TCR came from a man aged 18 to 30 in good health and CMV-seronegative. What was sequenced was PBMCs. The V call is TRBV10-2, the J call TRBJ2-3; 7 nucleotides line up with TRBD2. The CDR3 is CATQGGTSTDTQYF. CDR3 sequence (DNA): TGCGCCACCCAGGGAGGGACTAGCACAGATACGCAGTATTTT.